Below are 11 T cell receptor beta chains sequenced from a single sample in a study of blood T cell repertoires in COVID-19. This table comes from immunoSEQ multiplex PCR, and its TCRdb copy is limited to in-frame clones, with some not included. The table has some 500,000 clones, around 90% seen once. Source material: peripheral blood. The source of these receptors is a woman in her forties or fifties with COVID-19, enrolled during active disease.

The chain employs TRBV7-9 and TRBJ1-5; D might be TRBD1 (6 bases). V lost 6 bases to trimming and J lost 9 bases, with 18 bases between them. CDR3 length: 14 amino acids. Germline values: CDR1 SEHNR, CDR2 FQNEAQ (reference sequence). The CDR3 DNA follows: TGTGCCAGCAGTTCTGGCTCACAGGGCCCGCCCCAGCATTTT. This sequence encodes CASSSGSQGPPQHF.

V is TRBV2 and J is TRBJ1-1, with D perhaps TRBD1 (5 bases). CDR1 and CDR2 from the germline V gene are SNHLY and FYNNEI. The V gene lost 0 bases and the J gene lost 0 bases, with 8 bases spanning the gap. The CDR3 is 15 residues long. CDR3 amino acids: CASSEARDLNTEAFF. The CDR3, as DNA: TGTGCCAGCAGTGAAGCCAGGGATTTGAACACTGAAGCTTTCTTT. Full variable domain (missing parts from reference TRBV2 and TRBJ1-1): EPEVTQTPSHQVTQMGQEVILRCVPISNHLYFYWYRQILGQKVEFLVSFYNNEISEKSEIFDDQFSVERPDGSNFTLKIRSTKLEDSAMYFCASSEARDLNTEAFFGQGTRLTVV.

The rearrangement links TRBV20-1 to TRBJ2-3, with TRBD1 matching 11 bases. Germline assignment: CDR1 DFQATT and CDR2 SNEGSKA (reference sequence). This CDR3 has 15 residues. The V and J ends lost 3 bases and 5 bases, in that order; junction bases with no gene match: 7. The CDR3 sequence: CSASPGQGALDTQYF. The CDR3 DNA is TGCAGTGCTAGTCCCGGACAGGGGGCTCTAGATACGCAGTATTTT.

This chain joins TRBV6-6 and TRBJ2-5, with TRBD1 matching over 11 bases. Germline trimming cut 2 bases from V and 5 bases from J; bases unmatched to any gene: 4. In germline, CDR1 is MNHNY, CDR2 SVGAGI (reference sequence). This CDR3 is built from 15 residues. CDR3 bases: TGTGCCAGCAGTTACGGGGACAGGGGGACGGAGACCCAGTACTTC. This encodes CASSYGDRGTETQYF.

This clone was detected only once. The V gene is TRBV24-1, the J gene TRBJ1-5; D is ambiguous. The ends were cut back, 0 bases at V and 3 bases at J, with 5 bases in the middle. Per germline, CDR1 KGHDR and CDR2 SFDVKD. The CDR3 is 14 amino acids. In DNA, the CDR3 is TGTGCCACCAGTGATTTGTGGCACAATCAGCCCCAGCATTTT. It is translated as CATSDLWHNQPQHF.

V and J are TRBV19 and TRBJ1-5; 7 nucleotides line up with TRBD1. Germline V gives CDR1 LNHDA, CDR2 SQIVND (reference sequence). The CDR3 consists of 13 residues. V trimming: 11 bases; J trimming: 6 bases; junction bases outside the gene matches: 10. The CDR3 sequence: CAGSGRGRQPQHF. DNA for the CDR3: TGTGCCGGATCAGGTAGGGGGCGTCAGCCCCAGCATTTT.

V is TRBV4-1 and J is TRBJ1-1; D perhaps matches TRBD1 (6 bases). The CDR3 length is 15 residues. Germline V gene lookup returns CDR1 MGHRA and CDR2 YSYEKL. The V gene lost 1 base and the J gene lost 4 bases, with 13 bases spanning the gap. The CDR3 sequence: CASSQVVGAGTEAFF. As DNA, the CDR3 is TGCGCCAGCAGCCAAGTTGTGGGGGCGGGCACTGAAGCTTTCTTT.

The chain carries TRBV11-2 and TRBJ1-2; a possible D gene is TRBD1 (6 bases). This CDR3 is built from 13 residues. Trimming took off 5 bases at V and 2 bases at J, with 9 bases between the two ends. The germline gives CDR1 SGHAT, CDR2 FQNNGV. In DNA, the CDR3 is TGTGCCAGCAGCAGTACAGGGAACTATGGCTACACCTTC. This sequence encodes CASSSTGNYGYTF.

This clone was found once. The rearrangement joins TRBV9 to TRBJ2-1, with 8 bases identical to TRBD2. Germline V gene data show CDR1 as SGDLS and CDR2 as YYNGEE. The junction had 5 bases not matched to a gene; V was cut back by 0 bases and J by 6 bases. The CDR3 is 15 amino acids. The CDR3 nucleotides are TGTGCCAGCAGCGTAGTGACGGGGGGGCGCAATGAGCAGTTCTTC. The encoded protein is CASSVVTGGRNEQFF.

CDR3: CAWSIGAGGYTF. DNA for the CDR3: TGTGCCTGGAGTATTGGAGCGGGTGGCTACACCTTC. This chain joins TRBV30 and TRBJ1-2, with D unclear. Germline V CDR1 and CDR2: GTSNPN, SVGIG (reference sequence). Trimming shortened V by 2 bases and J by 7 bases, and 11 bases separated the two germline ends. The CDR3 has 12 amino acids.

The CDR3 loop is CASSEYGGQGAYSPLHF. In DNA form, the CDR3 reads TGTGCCAGCAGTGAATATGGGGGACAGGGGGCCTATTCACCCCTCCACTTT. The chain uses TRBV25-1 and TRBJ1-6; 12 bases fit TRBD1. J was trimmed by 8 bases and V by 0 bases; bases with no gene match: 5. The CDR3 length is 17 residues. In germline, CDR1 is MGHDK, CDR2 SYGVNS. The entire variable domain, with the rest obtained from reference TRBV25-1 and TRBJ1-6, is as follows: EADIYQTPRYLVIGTGKKITLECSQTMGHDKMYWYQQDPGMELHLIHYSYGVNSTEKGDLSSESTVSRIRTEHFPLTLESARPSHTSQYLCASSEYGGQGAYSPLHFGNGTRLTVT.